The 27 T cell receptor beta chains in this list originate from one sample, sequenced in a study of T cells in Graves' hyperthyroidism and ophthalmopathy. The source material, RNA transcripts, was used to amplify TCR beta CDR3 regions. Researchers ran a first-round RT-PCR on the TCR CDR3 using the HTBI primer set. TCRdb recomputed calls from the multiplex PCR reads with MiXCR, one row per CDR3 protein. The sample yields some 800,000 distinct CDR3 sequences, about 38% seen once. The sample comprised blood. These receptors all stem from a man in his late teens or twenties with Graves' hyperthyroidism.

The chain joins TRBV5-4 to TRBJ2-7; TRBD1 matches 10 bases. V lost 4 bases to trimming and J lost 1 base; unmatched junction nucleotides: 5. The CDR3 spans 15 residues. Germline V gene data show CDR1 as SGHNT and CDR2 as YYREEE (reference sequence). Here the CDR3 reads CASSQGQGKSYEQYF. DNA of the CDR3: TGTGCCAGCAGCCAGGGACAGGGGAAATCCTACGAGCAGTACTTC.

The rearrangement links TRBV2 to TRBJ1-5; 9 nucleotides align to TRBD1. The CDR3 is 13 amino acids. V shed 6 bases and J 14 bases; nucleotides not matched to a gene: 11. Germline loops: CDR1 SNHLY, CDR2 FYNNEI. CDR3 amino acids: CASSTTGGIYEHF. In DNA form, the CDR3 reads TGTGCCAGCAGCACGACAGGGGGGATCTACGAGCATTTT.

This clonotype was detected ten times or more. For the CDR3, the DNA is TGTGCCAGCAGCTTAGCGGCAGACCAAGAGACCCAGTACTTC. Translating gives CASSLAADQETQYF. The chain has TRBV7-9 and TRBJ2-5; D uncertain. Germline values: CDR1 SEHNR, CDR2 FQNEAQ (reference sequence). The CDR3 runs 14 residues. V was pared by 0 bases and J by 0 bases, with 5 bases between.

This clonotype turned up a few times. This chain connects TRBV7-9 to TRBJ1-4, with D possibly being TRBD1 (6 bases). V was trimmed by 8 bases and J by 7 bases, leaving 26 bases between them. There are 17 residues in the CDR3. Germline-derived CDR1 and CDR2 are SEHNR and FQNEAQ (reference sequence). The CDR3 is CASESLSSEGGVEKLFF. The CDR3 region has the DNA TGTGCCAGCGAATCCCTATCTAGCGAGGGGGGTGTTGAAAAACTGTTTTTT.

The sample holds many counts of this clonotype. The J gene is TRBJ1-2, the V gene TRBV6-5; 10 nucleotides align to TRBD1. V shed 5 bases, J shed 8 bases, and the junction held 5 bases outside the gene matches. The germline V gene has CDR1 MNHEY and CDR2 SVGAGI. The CDR3 loop spans 13 amino acids. CDR3 nucleotide sequence: TGTGCCAGCAGTAGGGGACAGGGGCTCGGCTACACCTTC. It yields the protein CASSRGQGLGYTF.

The rearrangement joins TRBV5-1 to TRBJ2-1; 12 nucleotides align to TRBD2. CDR3 length: 15 residues. V was pared by 0 bases and J by 8 bases, with 3 bases of the junction left unmatched. Germline values: CDR1 SGHRS, CDR2 YFSETQ. DNA of the CDR3: TGCGCCAGCAGCTTGGAGCGACTAGCGGGGGATGAGCAGTTCTTC. Protein: CASSLERLAGDEQFF. Together with reference TRBV5-1 and TRBJ2-1, the CDR3 gives the full variable domain: KAGVTQTPRYLIKTRGQQVTLSCSPISGHRSVSWYQQTPGQGLQFLFEYFSETQRNKGNFPGRFSGRQFSNSRSEMNVSTLELGDSALYLCASSLERLAGDEQFFGPGTRLTVL.

The chain recombines TRBV7-9 with TRBJ1-2; D might be TRBD1 (6 bases). Germline loops: CDR1 SEHNR, CDR2 FQNEAQ (reference sequence). This CDR3 comprises 15 residues. V lost 5 bases and J lost 6, with 19 bases in between. CDR3 amino acids: CASSPGQPPADGYTF. The CDR3 DNA reads TGTGCCAGCAGCCCTGGACAGCCCCCGGCGGATGGCTACACCTTC.

This clonotype was recorded a few times. The chain has TRBV19 and TRBJ1-4; no definite D call. The CDR3 spans 13 residues. V was cut by 7 bases and J by 4 bases, with 10 bases left in between. The V gene's germline CDR1 is LNHDA and CDR2 SQIVND (reference sequence). The CDR3 here is CASTGRGNEKLFF. Here the CDR3 DNA reads TGTGCCAGTACAGGACGGGGTAATGAAAAACTGTTTTTT.

A word on this clonotype: A much more abundant neighbour one base away suggests this may be a read error. V and J are TRBV20-1 and TRBJ1-4, with D perhaps TRBD1 (5 bases). V lost 6 bases, J lost 8 bases, and 19 bases lay in between. Germline lookup yields CDR1 DFQATT and CDR2 SNEGSKA (reference sequence). The length of the CDR3 is 14 residues. The CDR3 is CSALRAGLGEKLFF. CDR3 nucleotides: TGCAGTGCCCTGCGGGCAGGGCTAGGGGAAAAACTGTTTTTT.

This clonotype was seen a few times. The V call is TRBV20-1, the J call TRBJ2-5; weak D call: TRBD1 (6 bases). V lost 0 bases to trimming and J lost 5 bases, with 16 bases between them. CDR3 length equals 15 residues. CDR1 is DFQATT, CDR2 SNEGSKA, per germline (reference sequence). CDR3 bases: TGCAGTGCTAGAGATCTCGCAGGGGCGGGTGAGACCCAGTACTTC. This translates into CSARDLAGAGETQYF.

V usage is TRBV29-1 and J usage is TRBJ2-7; TRBD1 matches 7 bases. This CDR3 comprises 12 residues. Germline V CDR1 and CDR2: SQVTM, ANQGSEA. V trimming: 6 bases; J trimming: 7 bases; junction bases outside the gene matches: 9. CDR3 amino acids: CSVRTGANEQYF. The CDR3 DNA reads TGCAGCGTGAGGACAGGCGCCAATGAGCAGTACTTC.

The V call is TRBV14, the J call TRBJ1-1, with D perhaps matching TRBD1 (6 bases). The CDR3 runs to 13 residues. V shed 3 bases and J shed 8 bases, with 13 bases lying between them. Germline lookup yields CDR1 SGHDN and CDR2 FVKESK. CDR3 coding DNA: TGTGCCAGCAGCCACCGCGGACAGAACGAAGCTTTCTTT. Its protein is CASSHRGQNEAFF. Full variable domain (outside the CDR3, taken from reference TRBV14 and TRBJ1-1): EAGVTQFPSHSVIEKGQTVTLRCDPISGHDNLYWYRRVMGKEIKFLLHFVKESKQDESGMPNNRFLAERTGGTYSTLKVQPAELEDSGVYFCASSHRGQNEAFFGQGTRLTVV.

At least ten counts were recorded for this clonotype. V is TRBV25-1 and J is TRBJ1-5, with D perhaps matching TRBD1 (6 bases). Germline CDR1 is MGHDK and CDR2 is SYGVNS. The CDR3 totals 17 residues. V lost 3 bases and J lost 0, with 15 bases in between. CDR3 DNA: TGTGCCAGCAGTGAGGACGGGACACCCTATAGCAATCAGCCCCAGCATTTT. It codes for CASSEDGTPYSNQPQHF.

There are many counts of this clonotype. This sequence joins TRBV7-2 and TRBJ2-7; D is perhaps TRBD2 (6 bases). Germline CDR1 and CDR2: SGHTA and FQGNSA. The CDR3 covers 15 residues. V was shortened by 2 bases and J by 2 bases, with 13 bases between the two germline ends. CDR3: CASSLWTEGTYEQYF. The DNA of the CDR3 is TGTGCCAGCAGCTTATGGACGGAGGGGACCTACGAGCAGTACTTC.

Only a few counts were recorded for this clonotype. The CDR3 loop is CASSQEWGEGQPQHF. Here the CDR3 DNA reads TGTGCCAGCAGCCAAGAGTGGGGGGAGGGGCAGCCCCAGCATTTT. The rearrangement joins TRBV4-2 to TRBJ1-5; possibly TRBD1 for D (5 bases). Trimming removed 0 bases from V and 7 bases from J, with 13 bases in between. Per germline, CDR1 LGHNA and CDR2 YNFKEQ. CDR3 length: 15 residues.

The V and J genes are TRBV7-2 and TRBJ2-7; TRBD2 matches 9 bases. Unmatched junction bases numbered 9, after V lost 5 bases and J lost 4 bases. Germline V gene data show CDR1 as SGHTA and CDR2 as FQGNSA. This CDR3 spans 15 amino acids. CDR3 loop: CASSLDGLASYEQYF. CDR3 bases: TGTGCCAGCAGCCTAGACGGACTAGCGAGTTACGAGCAGTACTTC.

DNA of the CDR3: TGTGCCAGCAGTCCTCTCGGGACAGGGGGCCTTGGCTATGGCTACACCTTC. Translating it yields CASSPLGTGGLGYGYTF. The chain has TRBV12-3 or TRBV12-4 and TRBJ1-2, with TRBD1 matching over 12 bases. The CDR3 runs 17 residues. J lost 4 bases, V lost 5 bases, and 11 bases had no gene match.

The chain is built from TRBV7-2 and TRBJ2-7; 12 positions agree with TRBD1. The V segment lost 5 bases and the J segment 4 bases; nucleotides outside the gene matches: 9. Germline values: CDR1 SGHTA, CDR2 FQGNSA. The CDR3 runs 16 residues. The CDR3 sequence is CASSRRDRGLLYEQYF. The CDR3 bases are TGTGCCAGCAGCCGCCGGGACAGGGGGCTGCTATACGAGCAGTACTTC.

The chain combines TRBV27 with TRBJ2-7; the match to TRBD2 covers 11 bases. This CDR3 region has 16 residues. Trimming took 2 bases from V and 8 from J; bases not matched to a gene: 11. In germline, CDR1 is MNHEY, CDR2 SMNVEV (reference sequence). The CDR3 loop reads CASSLGSLAGDIQQYF. The CDR3 DNA sequence: TGTGCCAGCAGTTTAGGGTCACTAGCGGGGGATATTCAGCAGTACTTC.

A note on this clonotype: This may arise from a read error, as a much more abundant clone is one base away. This sequence joins TRBV4-2 and TRBJ2-5, with a tentative D call TRBD1 (5 bases). Germline CDR1 is LGHNA and CDR2 is YNFKEQ. Trimming removed 4 bases at V and 5 bases at J, with 14 bases between. The CDR3 spans 14 residues. Here the CDR3 reads CASSLEGVEETQYF. As DNA, the CDR3 is TGTGCCAGCAGCCTAGAAGGGGTGGAGGAGACCCAGTACTTC.

The rearrangement uses TRBV6-5 and TRBJ1-1; the D is unclear. The V end was cut by 7 bases, the J end by 0 bases, with 6 bases between. The CDR3 length is 12 residues. Germline V lookup: CDR1 MNHEY, CDR2 SVGAGI. The DNA of the CDR3 is TGTGCCAGCATGGGGATGAACACTGAAGCTTTCTTT. It codes for CASMGMNTEAFF.

The rearrangement uses TRBV12-3 or TRBV12-4 and TRBJ1-4; D gene uncertain. Trimming removed 1 base from V and 10 bases from J, with 4 bases in between. The CDR3 spans 11 residues. CDR3 protein: CASSLGSKLFF. CDR3 DNA sequence: TGTGCCAGCAGTTTAGGGTCAAAACTGTTTTTT.

This clonotype was seen only a few times. The rearrangement uses TRBV7-9 and TRBJ1-2, with D possibly matching TRBD1 (5 bases). CDR1 SEHNR and CDR2 FQNEAQ come from the germline V gene (reference sequence). The CDR3 contains 14 residues. Trimming took 3 bases from V and 5 from J, leaving 13 bases between them. CDR3 nucleotides: TGTGCCAGCAGCTTGGGGCAACAGTCTTATGGCTACACCTTC. It is translated as CASSLGQQSYGYTF.

The chain has TRBV12-3 or TRBV12-4 and TRBJ2-7; 10 bases map to TRBD1. The trim removed 1 base at V and 3 bases at J, leaving 6 bases unmatched. This CDR3 contains 16 residues. The CDR3 protein is CASSLVGTGDLYEQYF. The CDR3 nucleotides are TGTGCCAGCAGTTTAGTAGGGACAGGGGACCTCTACGAGCAGTACTTC.

This clonotype was recorded at least ten times. The rearrangement links TRBV29-1 to TRBJ2-2; D uncertain. V lost 4 bases to trimming and J lost 7 bases, with 7 bases between them. The germline CDR1 and CDR2 sequences are SQVTM and ANQGSEA. The CDR3 totals 11 residues. CDR3 coding DNA: TGCAGCGTTGGTCATCTCGGGGAGCTGTTTTTT. Amino acid sequence: CSVGHLGELFF.

This clonotype was found a few times. One end of the junction varies from germline; a read error may be responsible. The V call is TRBV11-2, the J call TRBJ1-1; D is perhaps TRBD1 (6 bases). This CDR3 contains 13 residues. CDR1 is SGHAT, CDR2 FQNNGV, per germline. In nucleotides, the CDR3 is TGTGCCAGCAGCTTATATGGGGGGGCCCTGTGCAACTTT. Translation: CASSLYGGALCNF.

This clonotype has ten or more counts. V and J are TRBV25-1 and TRBJ2-7; D call uncertain. V lost 3 bases, J lost 3 bases, and 6 bases lay in between. The germline CDR1 and CDR2 sequences are MGHDK and SYGVNS. CDR3 size: 12 residues. The CDR3 nucleotides are TGTGCCAGCAGTGACGGGTACTACGAGCAGTACTTC. Its protein is CASSDGYYEQYF.